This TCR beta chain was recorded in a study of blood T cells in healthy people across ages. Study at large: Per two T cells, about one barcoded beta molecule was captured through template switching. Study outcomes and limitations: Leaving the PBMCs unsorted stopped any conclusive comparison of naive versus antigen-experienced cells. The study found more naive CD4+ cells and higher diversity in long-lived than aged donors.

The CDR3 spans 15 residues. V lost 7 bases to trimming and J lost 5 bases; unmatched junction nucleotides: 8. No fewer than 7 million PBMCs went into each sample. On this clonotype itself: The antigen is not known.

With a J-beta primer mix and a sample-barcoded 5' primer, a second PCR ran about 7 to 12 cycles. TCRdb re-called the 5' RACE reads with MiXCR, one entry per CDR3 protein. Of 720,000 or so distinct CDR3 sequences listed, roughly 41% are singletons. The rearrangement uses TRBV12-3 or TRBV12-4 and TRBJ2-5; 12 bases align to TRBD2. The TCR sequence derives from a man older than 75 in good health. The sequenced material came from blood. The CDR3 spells CASNRLAGVRETQYF. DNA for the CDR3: TGTGCCAGCAACCGACTAGCGGGAGTCCGCGAGACCCAGTACTTC.